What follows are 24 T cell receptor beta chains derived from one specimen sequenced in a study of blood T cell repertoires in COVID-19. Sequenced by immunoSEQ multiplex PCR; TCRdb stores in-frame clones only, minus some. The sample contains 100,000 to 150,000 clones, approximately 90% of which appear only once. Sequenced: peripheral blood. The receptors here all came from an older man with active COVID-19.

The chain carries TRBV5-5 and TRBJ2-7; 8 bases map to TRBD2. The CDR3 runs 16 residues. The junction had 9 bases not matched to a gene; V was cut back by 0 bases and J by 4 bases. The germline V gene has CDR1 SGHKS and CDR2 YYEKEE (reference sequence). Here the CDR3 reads CASSLGPGGPPYEQYF. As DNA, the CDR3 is TGTGCCAGCAGCTTGGGCCCGGGAGGGCCTCCTTACGAGCAGTACTTC.

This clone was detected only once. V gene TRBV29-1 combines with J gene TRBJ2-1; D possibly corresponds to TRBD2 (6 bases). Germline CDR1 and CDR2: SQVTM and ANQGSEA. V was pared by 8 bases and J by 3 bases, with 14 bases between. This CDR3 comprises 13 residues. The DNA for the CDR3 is TGCAGCTGGAAGGGACTTCTCTACAATGAGCAGTTCTTC. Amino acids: CSWKGLLYNEQFF.

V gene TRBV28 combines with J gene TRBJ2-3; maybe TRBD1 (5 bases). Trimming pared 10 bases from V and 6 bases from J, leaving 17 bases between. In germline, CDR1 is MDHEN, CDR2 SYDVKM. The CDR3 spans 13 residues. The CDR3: CATKSAGKDTQYF. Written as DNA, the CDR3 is TGTGCCACCAAGTCAGCAGGGAAGGATACGCAGTATTTT.

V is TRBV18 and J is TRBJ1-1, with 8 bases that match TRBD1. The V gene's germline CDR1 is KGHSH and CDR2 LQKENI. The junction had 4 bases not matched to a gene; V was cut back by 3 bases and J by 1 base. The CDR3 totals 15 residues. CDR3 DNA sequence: TGTGCCAGCTCACCCCCGGGACAGGCGAACACTGAAGCTTTCTTT. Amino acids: CASSPPGQANTEAFF.

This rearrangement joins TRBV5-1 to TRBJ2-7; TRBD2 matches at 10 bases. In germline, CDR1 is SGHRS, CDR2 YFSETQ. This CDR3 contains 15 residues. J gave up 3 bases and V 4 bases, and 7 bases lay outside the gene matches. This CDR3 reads CASSRTSGGRYEQYF. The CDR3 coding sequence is TGCGCCAGCAGCCGGACTAGCGGAGGACGCTACGAGCAGTACTTC.

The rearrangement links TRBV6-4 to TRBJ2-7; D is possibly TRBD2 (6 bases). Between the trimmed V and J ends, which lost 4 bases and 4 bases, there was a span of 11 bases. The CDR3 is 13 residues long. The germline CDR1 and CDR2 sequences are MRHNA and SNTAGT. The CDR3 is CASSVQGGYEQYF. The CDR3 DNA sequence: TGTGCCAGCAGTGTGCAGGGAGGTTACGAGCAGTACTTC.

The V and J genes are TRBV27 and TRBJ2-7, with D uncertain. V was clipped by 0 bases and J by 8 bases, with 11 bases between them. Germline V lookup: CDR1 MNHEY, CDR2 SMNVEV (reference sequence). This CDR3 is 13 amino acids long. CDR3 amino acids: CASSLSSQRKQYF. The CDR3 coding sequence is TGTGCCAGCAGTTTATCGAGTCAAAGAAAGCAGTACTTC.

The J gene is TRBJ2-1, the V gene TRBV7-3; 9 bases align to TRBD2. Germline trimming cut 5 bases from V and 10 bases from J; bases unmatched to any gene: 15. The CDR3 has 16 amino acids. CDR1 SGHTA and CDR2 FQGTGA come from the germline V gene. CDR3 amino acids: CASSPSGTSSRIEQFF. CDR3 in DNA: TGTGCCAGCAGCCCCTCGGGGACTAGCTCCCGAATCGAGCAGTTCTTC. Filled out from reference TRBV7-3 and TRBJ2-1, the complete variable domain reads GAGVSQTPSNKVTEKGKYVELRCDPISGHTALYWYRQSLGQGPEFLIYFQGTGAADDSGLPNDRFFAVRPEGSVSTLKIQRTERGDSAVYLCASSPSGTSSRIEQFFGPGTRLTVL.

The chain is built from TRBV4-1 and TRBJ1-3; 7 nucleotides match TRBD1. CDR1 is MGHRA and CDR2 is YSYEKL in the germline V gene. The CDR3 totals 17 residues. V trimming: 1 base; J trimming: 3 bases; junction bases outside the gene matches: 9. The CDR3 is CASSQVTGVEDGNTIYF. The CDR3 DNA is TGCGCCAGCAGCCAAGTAACAGGGGTAGAGGATGGAAACACCATATATTTT.

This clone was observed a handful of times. In DNA form, the CDR3 reads TGCGCCAGCAGCGTCTACGGGAGCTCCTACAATGAGCAGTTCTTC. Residues: CASSVYGSSYNEQFF. This chain joins TRBV5-1 and TRBJ2-1; weak D call: TRBD2 (6 bases). V lost 4 bases to trimming and J lost 0 bases, with 11 bases between them. The germline V gene encodes CDR1 SGHRS and CDR2 YFSETQ. The CDR3 is made up of 15 amino acids.

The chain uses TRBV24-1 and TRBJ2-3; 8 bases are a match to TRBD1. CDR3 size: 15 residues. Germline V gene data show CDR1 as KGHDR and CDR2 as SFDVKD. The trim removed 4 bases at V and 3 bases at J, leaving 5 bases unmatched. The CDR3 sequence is CATSDSQGATDTQYF. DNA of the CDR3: TGTGCCACCAGTGACTCTCAGGGGGCAACAGATACGCAGTATTTT.

The CDR3, as DNA: TGCGCCAGCAGCTTCAGGGGCGGAGATACGCAGTATTTT. It yields the protein CASSFRGGDTQYF. The chain has TRBV5-1 and TRBJ2-3; D might be TRBD1 (6 bases). The CDR3 has 13 residues. Germline V gene lookup returns CDR1 SGHRS and CDR2 YFSETQ. V was cut by 2 bases and J by 5 bases, with 9 bases left in between.

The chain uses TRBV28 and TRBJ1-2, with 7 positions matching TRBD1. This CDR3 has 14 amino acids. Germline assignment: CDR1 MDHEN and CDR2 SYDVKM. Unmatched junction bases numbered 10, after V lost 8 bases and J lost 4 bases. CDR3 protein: CASASLQGPYGYTF. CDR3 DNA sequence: TGTGCCAGCGCCTCCCTACAGGGGCCCTATGGCTACACCTTC.

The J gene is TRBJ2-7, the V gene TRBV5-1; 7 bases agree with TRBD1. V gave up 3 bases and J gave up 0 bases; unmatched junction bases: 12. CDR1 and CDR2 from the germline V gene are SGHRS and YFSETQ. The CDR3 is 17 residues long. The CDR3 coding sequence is TGCGCCAGCAGCTCGAGATCCGGGACAGTCAACTCCTACGAGCAGTACTTC. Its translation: CASSSRSGTVNSYEQYF.

The CDR3 coding sequence is TGTGCCAGCAGCCCCGGGACAGGGCCTTACGAGCAGTACTTC. Encoded protein: CASSPGTGPYEQYF. V gene TRBV28 combines with J gene TRBJ2-7; TRBD1 aligns across 9 bases. The CDR3 has 14 amino acids. The V segment lost 6 bases and the J segment 4 bases; nucleotides outside the gene matches: 7. Germline CDR1 reads MDHEN; CDR2 reads SYDVKM. The whole variable domain, remainder taken from reference TRBV28 and TRBJ2-7, is DVKVTQSSRYLVKRTGEKVFLECVQDMDHENMFWYRQDPGLGLRLIYFSYDVKMKEKGDIPEGYSVSREKKERFSLILESASTNQTSMYLCASSPGTGPYEQYFGPGTRLTVT.

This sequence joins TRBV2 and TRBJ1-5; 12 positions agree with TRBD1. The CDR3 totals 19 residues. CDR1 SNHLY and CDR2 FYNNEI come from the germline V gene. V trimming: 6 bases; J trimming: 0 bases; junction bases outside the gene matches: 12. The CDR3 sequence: CASSQSGTGGQNSNQPQHF. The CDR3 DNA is TGTGCCAGCAGCCAAAGCGGGACAGGGGGCCAGAATAGCAATCAGCCCCAGCATTTT. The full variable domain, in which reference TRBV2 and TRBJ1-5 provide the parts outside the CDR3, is EPEVTQTPSHQVTQMGQEVILRCVPISNHLYFYWYRQILGQKVEFLVSFYNNEISEKSEIFDDQFSVERPDGSNFTLKIRSTKLEDSAMYFCASSQSGTGGQNSNQPQHFGDGTRLSIL.

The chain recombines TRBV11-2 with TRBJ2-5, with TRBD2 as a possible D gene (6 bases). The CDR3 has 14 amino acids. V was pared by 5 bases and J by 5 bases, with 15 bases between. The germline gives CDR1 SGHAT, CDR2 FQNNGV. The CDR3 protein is CASSHSGVGETQYF. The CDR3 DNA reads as TGTGCCAGCAGCCATTCGGGAGTGGGGGAGACCCAGTACTTC.

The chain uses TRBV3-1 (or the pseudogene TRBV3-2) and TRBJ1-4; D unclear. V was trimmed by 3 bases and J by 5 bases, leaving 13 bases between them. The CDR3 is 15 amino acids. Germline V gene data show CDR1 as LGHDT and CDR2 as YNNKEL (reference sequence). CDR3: CASSQRGGMNEKLFF. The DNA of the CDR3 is TGTGCCAGCAGCCAGAGAGGAGGGATGAATGAAAAACTGTTTTTT.

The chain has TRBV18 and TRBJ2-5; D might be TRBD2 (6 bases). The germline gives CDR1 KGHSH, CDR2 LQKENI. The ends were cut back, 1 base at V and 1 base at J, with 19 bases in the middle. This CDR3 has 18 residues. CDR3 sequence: CASSPQWGRWEAQETQYF. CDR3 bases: TGTGCCAGCTCACCACAGTGGGGACGGTGGGAGGCCCAAGAGACCCAGTACTTC.

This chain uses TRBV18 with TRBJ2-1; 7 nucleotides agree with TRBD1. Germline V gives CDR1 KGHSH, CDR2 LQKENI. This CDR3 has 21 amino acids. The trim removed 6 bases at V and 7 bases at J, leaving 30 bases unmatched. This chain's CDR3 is CASSRTLTGAGALGNSNEQFF. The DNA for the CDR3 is TGTGCCAGCTCCCGAACCCTCACAGGGGCAGGGGCATTGGGCAATTCGAATGAGCAGTTCTTC.

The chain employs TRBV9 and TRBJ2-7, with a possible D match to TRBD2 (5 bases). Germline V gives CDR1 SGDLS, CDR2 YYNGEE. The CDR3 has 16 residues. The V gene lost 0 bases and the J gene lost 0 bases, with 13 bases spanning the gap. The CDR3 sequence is CASSVEAGTSSYEQYF. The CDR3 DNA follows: TGTGCCAGCAGCGTAGAGGCGGGTACGAGCTCCTACGAGCAGTACTTC.

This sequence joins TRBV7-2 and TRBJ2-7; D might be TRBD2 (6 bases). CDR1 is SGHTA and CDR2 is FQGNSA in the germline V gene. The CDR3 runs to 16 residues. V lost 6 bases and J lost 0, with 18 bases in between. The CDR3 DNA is TGTGCCAGCAGTCTCGTGGGCGGGGCTGGCTCCTACGAGCAGTACTTC. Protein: CASSLVGGAGSYEQYF.

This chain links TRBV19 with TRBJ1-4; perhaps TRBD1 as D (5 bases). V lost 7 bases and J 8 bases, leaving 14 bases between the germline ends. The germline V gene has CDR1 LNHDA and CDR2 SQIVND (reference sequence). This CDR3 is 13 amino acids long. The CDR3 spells CASNKGRGEKLFF. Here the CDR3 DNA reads TGTGCCAGTAATAAGGGGCGAGGAGAAAAACTGTTTTTT.

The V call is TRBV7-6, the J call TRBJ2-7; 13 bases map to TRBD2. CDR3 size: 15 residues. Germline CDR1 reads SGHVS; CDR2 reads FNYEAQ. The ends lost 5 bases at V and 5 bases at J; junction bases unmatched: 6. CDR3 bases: TGTGCCAGCAGCCCTCGGACTAGCGGGAGCCACGAGCAGTACTTC. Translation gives CASSPRTSGSHEQYF.